The clone carrying this T cell receptor (beta chain) was seen ten or more times. Antigen specificity is unknown. These data originate in a study of T cells in Graves' hyperthyroidism and ophthalmopathy. From RNA transcripts, TCR beta CDR3 regions were amplified. First-round RT-PCR targeting the TCR CDR3 was performed with the HTBI primer set. A single record per CDR3 protein comes from TCRdb applying MiXCR to the multiplex PCR reads. Here the sample spans around 450,000 distinct CDR3 sequences, roughly an eighth being singletons. The hyperthyroidism patients had all been newly diagnosed, and their disease duration was under 2 months. Their ages ranged from 18 to 65 years. Patients were excluded because of uncontrolled infection, other autoimmune disease, pregnancy or lactation. The V gene's germline CDR1 is GTSNPN and CDR2 SVGIG (reference sequence). The CDR3 covers 12 residues. The ends were cut back, 2 bases at V and 5 bases at J, with 10 bases in the middle.

Study results and caveats: Blood also showed most of the thyroid clonotypes that were expanded above 0.001. A median roughly 6.6 months before onset, the model predicted ophthalmopathy.

This rearrangement joins TRBV30 to TRBJ2-7; D gene ambiguous. The sample comprised blood. The origin of this receptor is a woman aged 18 to 35 with Graves' hyperthyroidism. CDR3 sequence: CAWSPDTNEQYF. CDR3 bases: TGTGCCTGGAGTCCAGACACAAACGAGCAGTACTTC. Supplemented by reference TRBV30 and TRBJ2-7, the full variable domain reads SQTIHQWPATLVQPVGSPLSLECTVEGTSNPNLYWYRQAAGRGLQLLFYSVGIGQISSEVPQNLSASRPQDRQFILSSKKLLLSDSGFYLCAWSPDTNEQYFGPGTRLTVT.